Only a few counts were recorded for the clone carrying this TCR beta chain. The second PCR ran roughly 6 to 12 cycles with a sample-barcoded 5' primer and J-beta primers. TCRdb redid the calling of the 5' RACE reads with MiXCR, one entry per CDR3 protein. Among more than 900,000 distinct CDR3 sequences listed, 29% were seen once. Germline CDR1 and CDR2: SGHVS and FQNEAQ. Trimming stripped 1 base from V and 1 base from J, with 11 bases between. This CDR3 contains 16 residues. This sample was taken from a study of blood T cells in healthy people across ages. These sequences were also reported in another study, on T cells of mothers and their children. That report notes: Samples were obtained from three healthy Caucasian mothers and their six children.

The chain carries TRBV7-8 and TRBJ2-1; D uncertain. Sequencing input: blood. The receptor's source is a woman aged 40 to 55 in good health. Here the CDR3 reads CASSLGPWNSYNEQFF. CDR3 nucleotide sequence: TGTGCCAGCAGCTTAGGACCGTGGAATTCCTACAATGAGCAGTTCTTC.